Each of the 17 T cell receptor beta chains below was sequenced from the same sample in a study of CD8+CD57+ T cells in acquired aplastic anemia. TCR beta VDJ and CDR3 profiles were obtained from a genomic DNA template. TCRdb re-analysed the reads in MiXCR, keeping a single row per CDR3 protein. The table shows more than 150,000 distinct CDR3 sequences, with 40% to 50% occurring only once. The patients chosen for sequencing had shown expansion of CD8+CD57+ cells (detected by flow cytometry). Sequenced sample: sorted CD4+, CD8+, or CD8+CD57+ T cells (not recorded which) from PBMCs. These receptors were collected from a human donor with aplastic anemia.

The chain joins TRBV9 to TRBJ2-7, with D perhaps matching TRBD2 (5 bases). The ends were cut back, 4 bases at V and 4 bases at J, with 18 bases in the middle. The germline gives CDR1 SGDLS, CDR2 YYNGEE. The CDR3 is 15 amino acids. CDR3 in amino acids: CASSISGITGYEQYF. The CDR3 region has the DNA TGTGCCAGCAGCATATCCGGGATAACGGGGTACGAGCAGTACTTC.

This chain connects TRBV10-3 to TRBJ2-1; 10 nucleotides line up with TRBD2. This CDR3 has 14 residues. CDR1 and CDR2 from the germline V gene are ENHRY and SYGVKD. The junction had 4 bases not matched to a gene; V was cut back by 3 bases and J by 8 bases. The CDR3 DNA sequence: TGTGCCATCAGTGATAGCGGGGGGAATGATGAGCAGTTCTTC. This sequence encodes CAISDSGGNDEQFF.

This clonotype was counted only a few times. J is TRBJ1-4 and V is TRBV6-5; a weak D match, TRBD1 (6 bases). CDR3 length: 17 residues. Trimming pared 2 bases from V and 4 bases from J, leaving 17 bases between. Germline CDR1 is MNHEY and CDR2 is SVGAGI. This chain's CDR3 is CASSYAGTGISNEKLFF. CDR3 DNA sequence: TGTGCCAGCAGTTACGCCGGAACAGGGATCAGTAATGAAAAACTGTTTTTT.

The rearrangement joins TRBV10-3 to TRBJ1-4, with a tentative D call TRBD1 (5 bases). V shed 10 bases and J shed 5 bases, with 20 bases lying between them. The CDR3 runs 15 residues. CDR1 and CDR2 from the germline V gene are ENHRY and SYGVKD. CDR3 region: CASNPLPDSNEKLFF. Written as DNA, the CDR3 is TGTGCCAGCAACCCACTACCCGACAGCAATGAAAAACTGTTTTTT.

The chain couples TRBV25-1 to TRBJ2-7; D is ambiguous. Germline lookup yields CDR1 MGHDK and CDR2 SYGVNS. The CDR3 totals 12 residues. The ends were cut back, 3 bases at V and 4 bases at J, with 7 bases in the middle. The CDR3 protein is CASSDPGYEQYF. CDR3 DNA: TGTGCCAGCAGTGATCCCGGATACGAGCAGTACTTC.

The chain has TRBV7-9 and TRBJ2-1, with D hard to call. V was pared by 5 bases and J by 9 bases, with 11 bases between. The germline CDR1 and CDR2 sequences are SEHNR and FQNEAQ (reference sequence). This CDR3 has 12 residues. For the CDR3, the DNA is TGTGCCAGCAGCCCATCTCCGTCTGAGCAGTTCTTC. This codes for CASSPSPSEQFF. The full variable domain, rest sourced from reference TRBV7-9 and TRBJ2-1, is DTGVSQNPRHKITKRGQNVTFRCDPISEHNRLYWYRQTLGQGPEFLTYFQNEAQLEKSRLLSDRFSAERPKGSFSTLEIQRTEQGDSAMYLCASSPSPSEQFFGPGTRLTVL.

CDR3 region: CSARQDTQRVDTQYF. In DNA, the CDR3 is TGCAGTGCTAGGCAGGACACCCAGAGAGTAGATACGCAGTATTTT. The chain uses TRBV20-1 and TRBJ2-3; tentatively, D is TRBD1 (5 bases). The CDR3 is 15 residues long. Germline V gene data show CDR1 as DFQATT and CDR2 as SNEGSKA (reference sequence). The germline V and J ends were trimmed by 3 bases and 5 bases, with 18 bases remaining between them.

This sequence joins TRBV25-1 and TRBJ1-3; the D gene is possibly TRBD1 (5 bases). Trimming removed 1 base from V and 0 bases from J, with 7 bases in between. CDR1 and CDR2 (germline): MGHDK, SYGVNS. This CDR3 has 15 amino acids. CDR3 coding DNA: TGTGCCAGCAGTGAATGGGGGAACTCTGGAAACACCATATATTTT. Translation: CASSEWGNSGNTIYF.

This clonotype has ten or more counts. The chain uses TRBV5-6 and TRBJ2-1; 9 nucleotides agree with TRBD1. The germline gives CDR1 SGHDT, CDR2 YYEEEE. After removal of 4 bases from V and 8 bases from J, the junction contained 10 bases not matched to a gene. The CDR3 consists of 15 residues. The chain's CDR3 is CASSPTGGAEDEQFF. As DNA, the CDR3 is TGTGCCAGCAGCCCAACAGGGGGCGCAGAGGATGAGCAGTTCTTC.

This clonotype was detected only once. The chain has TRBV19 and TRBJ1-1; 8 nucleotides agree with TRBD1. CDR3 size: 14 residues. From germline, CDR1 is LNHDA and CDR2 SQIVND (reference sequence). V lost 9 bases to trimming and J lost 1 base; unmatched junction nucleotides: 7. The CDR3 DNA reads as TGTGCCAGCCGGCGAGGGACAGGGAACACTGAAGCTTTCTTT. This sequence encodes CASRRGTGNTEAFF. Supplemented by reference TRBV19 and TRBJ1-1, the full variable domain reads DGGITQSPKYLFRKEGQNVTLSCEQNLNHDAMYWYRQDPGQGLRLIYYSQIVNDFQKGDIAEGYSVSREKKESFPLTVTSAQKNPTAFYLCASRRGTGNTEAFFGQGTRLTVV.

Note on this clonotype: A junction boundary mismatches the germline segment, possibly from a read error. Written as DNA, the CDR3 is TGTGCCACCGGTGATAGGGACAGGGCCGATGGCTACACCTTC. Residues: CATGDRDRADGYTF. The rearrangement joins TRBV24-1 to TRBJ1-2; 9 bases agree with TRBD1. Germline assignment: CDR1 KGHDR and CDR2 SFDVKD. This CDR3 has 14 residues.

This clonotype was counted between two and nine times. The chain is built from TRBV2 and TRBJ2-5; D remains unclear. Per germline, CDR1 SNHLY and CDR2 FYNNEI. CDR3 length: 12 residues. Trimming removed 7 bases from V and 1 base from J, with 7 bases in between. The CDR3 DNA reads as TGTGCCAGCACAGTAGTCCAAGAGACCCAGTACTTC. Encoded protein: CASTVVQETQYF.

The CDR3 region is CASRATGGARPDTQYF. The CDR3 DNA follows: TGTGCCAGCAGAGCAACAGGGGGCGCACGTCCAGATACGCAGTATTTT. The chain links TRBV2 to TRBJ2-3; TRBD1 aligns across 9 bases. CDR1 is SNHLY, CDR2 FYNNEI, per germline. J lost 4 bases, V lost 6 bases, and 11 bases had no gene match. The CDR3 length is 16 residues.

This clonotype turned up a few times. The chain recombines TRBV7-8 with TRBJ1-1; D remains unclear. The germline gives CDR1 SGHVS, CDR2 FQNEAQ. There are 13 residues in the CDR3. V lost 5 bases to trimming and J lost 2 bases, with 9 bases between them. The CDR3 is CASSKWRNTEAFF. CDR3 in DNA: TGTGCCAGCAGCAAATGGAGAAACACTGAAGCTTTCTTT.

The count of this clonotype is one. This chain uses TRBV15 with TRBJ1-1, with D unclear. Trimming stripped 0 bases from V and 2 bases from J, with 10 bases between. Germline loops: CDR1 LNHNV, CDR2 YYDKDF (reference sequence). This CDR3 is 15 amino acids long. The CDR3 region has the DNA TGTGCCACCAGCAGAGATCGGAGCCAAAACACTGAAGCTTTCTTT. It translates to CATSRDRSQNTEAFF. Looking up the rest from reference TRBV15 and TRBJ1-1 gives the full variable domain: DAMVIQNPRYQVTQFGKPVTLSCSQTLNHNVMYWYQQKSSQAPKLLFHYYDKDFNNEADTPDNFQSRRPNTSFCFLDIRSPGLGDTAMYLCATSRDRSQNTEAFFGQGTRLTVV.

The sample holds many counts of this clonotype. The chain carries TRBV6-1 and TRBJ2-7; D may be TRBD1 or TRBD2 (6 bases each). Deletions cut 7 bases from V and 1 base from J, with 17 bases between. This CDR3 contains 15 residues. Per germline, CDR1 MNHNS and CDR2 SASEGT. Here the CDR3 reads CASNLNGGTSYEQYF. The CDR3 coding sequence is TGTGCCAGCAACTTGAACGGGGGCACTTCCTACGAGCAGTACTTC.

The chain has TRBV7-6 and TRBJ2-3, with TRBD1 as a possible D gene (6 bases). Germline V gives CDR1 SGHVS, CDR2 FNYEAQ. Deletions cut 4 bases from V and 6 bases from J, with 17 bases between. This CDR3 has 15 residues. The CDR3: CASSSLRGSGDTQYF. The CDR3 DNA is TGTGCCAGCAGCTCCCTTAGGGGGTCTGGCGATACGCAGTATTTT. Variable domain in full (rest from reference TRBV7-6 and TRBJ2-3): GAGVSQSPRYKVTKRGQDVALRCDPISGHVSLYWYRQALGQGPEFLTYFNYEAQQDKSGLPNDRFSAERPEGSISTLTIQRTEQRDSAMYRCASSSLRGSGDTQYFGPGTRLTVL.